This T cell receptor (beta chain) was observed in a study of shared clonotypes between healthy human individuals (dated by TCRdb to 2020 to 2022). As for the study more broadly: The cohort comprised two women and three men aged 18 to 49 years. To increase sequencing depth and limit assay-specific biases, TCR repertoire library preparation and sequencing were carried out by different laboratories using diverse techniques. To estimate repertoire size and how much clonotypes are shared between individuals, the study performed deep sequencing of blood TCR repertoires from five healthy adults. Per donor, leukapheresis produced somewhere between about 0.94 and 8.9 billion PBMCs.

The donors were healthy, HIV-negative adults with no recently reported acute infections or vaccinations. All donors were Caucasian adults living in Nashville, Tennessee, USA. For unsorted samples, tens of millions of PBMCs were counted, and genomic DNA was extracted using the QIAamp DNA Blood Mini kit. Blood was obtained by leukapheresis, after which PBMCs were separated by Ficoll-Histopaque density gradient centrifugation and cryopreserved in liquid nitrogen vapor phase. The paper's findings and limits, for the study overall: Based on pairwise subsampling, the degree of clonotype sharing among donors was expected to be affected by sequencing depth. Sampling was limited to blood, and TCR repertoires in tissue likely differ from TCR repertoires in blood. The small number of donors limited the genetic and exposure-history diversity represented.

This clone was observed a single time. What antigen it recognizes has not been identified. No per-base quality is available; no much larger clone lies one base away. Using the deep immunoSEQ assay, multiplex PCR amplified TCR CDR3 regions from genomic DNA. Extracted genomic DNA from each cell subset was spread evenly across all wells of several immunoSEQ 96-well plates, with each plate serving as a replicate. For unsorted PBMC, each replicate PCR was loaded with about 280 ng genomic DNA, equivalent to tens of thousands of T cell genomes. Ten immunoSEQ deep assay plates were used to sequence the unsorted PBMC genomic DNA. Purified libraries were quantified with a Qubit 3.0 fluorometer, sized on a Bioanalyzer 2100, and re-quantified with the KAPA Library Quantification kit. Every immunoSEQ 96-well plate was sequenced on a separate single-read 150-cycle Illumina NextSeq 550 flow cell. In the paper's pipeline: The immunoSEQ output contained only junctional sequences without quality scores, so filtering could not match that applied to full-length reads. Sequences were annotated with PyIR, a Python wrapper for IgBLAST v1.9, using IMGT germline references to assign V/J genes and CDR3. Reads were filtered out if the reads had weak V/J assignments (E-value above 1e-6), no CDR3, stop codons, out-of-frame junctions, or ambiguous translated residues. V3J clonotypes were defined as sequences sharing the same inferred V gene, J gene, and CDR3 amino acid sequence. To compute the percentage overlap between repertoires, the number of shared unique clonotypes was divided by the size of the smaller repertoire. RTK rarefaction, the Chao1 estimator, and Recon v2.1 estimates of unobserved clonotypes were used to assess repertoire richness. This is the immuneACCESS table as TCRdb keeps it, with only in-frame sequences that have V and J called. A part of the clones is gone; compared with another copy, unresolved V genes explain less than half, and the rest is unexplained. V, J and clone size derive from that table, while D and trimming were established from the DNA sequence. Across this sample there are some 470,000 clones, with approximately 80% seen only once. Together, the top ten hold 10% to 15% of the sample.

This receptor was obtained from a woman in her forties in good health. Some clones in this sample may be carry-over from other donors' samples. What was sequenced was PBMCs.

In nucleotides, the sequence is TGTGCCAGCAGTGAACAAGATACGCAGTATTTT. Its protein is CASSEQDTQYF. The rearrangement combines TRBV6-1 with TRBJ2-3; no D gene call is confident. Trimming takes 2 bases from V and 5 bases from J, and the germline ends sit 2 bases apart. Reading the germline V gene gives CDR1 MNHNS and CDR2 SASEGT. Including cysteine and phenylalanine, the CDR3 has 11 amino acids. Only the CDR3 portion is preserved as DNA: 33 bases, with reading frame beginning at the first base.